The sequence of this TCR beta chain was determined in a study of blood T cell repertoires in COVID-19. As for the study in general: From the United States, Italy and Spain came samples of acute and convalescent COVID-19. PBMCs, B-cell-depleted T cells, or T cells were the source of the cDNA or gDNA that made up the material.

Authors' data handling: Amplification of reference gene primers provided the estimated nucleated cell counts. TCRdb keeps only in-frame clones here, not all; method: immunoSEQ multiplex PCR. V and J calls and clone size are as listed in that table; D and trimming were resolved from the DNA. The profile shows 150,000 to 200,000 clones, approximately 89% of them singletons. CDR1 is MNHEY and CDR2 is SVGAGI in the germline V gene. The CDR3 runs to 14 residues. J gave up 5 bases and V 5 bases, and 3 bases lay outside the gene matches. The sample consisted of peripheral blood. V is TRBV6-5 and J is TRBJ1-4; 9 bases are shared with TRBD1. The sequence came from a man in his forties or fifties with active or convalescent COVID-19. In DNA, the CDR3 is TGTGCCAGCAGTAATGGACAGGGGAATGAAAAACTGTTTTTT. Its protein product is CASSNGQGNEKLFF.